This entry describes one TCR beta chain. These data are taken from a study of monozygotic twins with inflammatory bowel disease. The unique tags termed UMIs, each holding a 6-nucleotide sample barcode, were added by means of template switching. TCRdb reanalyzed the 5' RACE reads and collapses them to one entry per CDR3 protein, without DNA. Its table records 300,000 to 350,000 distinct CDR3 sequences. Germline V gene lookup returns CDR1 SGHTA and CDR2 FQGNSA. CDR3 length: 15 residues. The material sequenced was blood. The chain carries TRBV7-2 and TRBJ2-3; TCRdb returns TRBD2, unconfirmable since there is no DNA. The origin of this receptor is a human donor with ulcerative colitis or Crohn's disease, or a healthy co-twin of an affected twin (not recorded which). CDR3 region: CASSLGLVVADTQYF.